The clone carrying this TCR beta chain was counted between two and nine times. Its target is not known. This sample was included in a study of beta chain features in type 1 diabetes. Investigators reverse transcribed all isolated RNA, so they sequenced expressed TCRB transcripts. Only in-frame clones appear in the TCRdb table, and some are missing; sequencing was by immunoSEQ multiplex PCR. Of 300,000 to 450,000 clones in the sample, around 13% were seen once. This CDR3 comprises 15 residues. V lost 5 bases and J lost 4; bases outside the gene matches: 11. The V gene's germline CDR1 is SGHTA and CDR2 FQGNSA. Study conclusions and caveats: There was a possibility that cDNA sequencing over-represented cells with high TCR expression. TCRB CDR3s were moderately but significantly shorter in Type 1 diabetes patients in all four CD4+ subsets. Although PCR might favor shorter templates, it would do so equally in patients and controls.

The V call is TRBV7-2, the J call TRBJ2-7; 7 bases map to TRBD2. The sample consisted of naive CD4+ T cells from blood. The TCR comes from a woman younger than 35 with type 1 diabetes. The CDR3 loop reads CASSRSSGELYEQYF. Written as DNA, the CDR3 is TGTGCCAGCAGCCGATCTAGCGGAGAGCTTTACGAGCAGTACTTC.